The 31 T cell receptor beta chains listed next were all sequenced from one sample in a study of cytomegalovirus exposure and HLA in healthy donors (dated by TCRdb to about 2017). Library preparation used the immunoSEQ multiplex PCR assay. The multiplex PCR relied on a mix of 60 forward primers for TCR Vbeta segments and 13 reverse primers for TCR Jbeta segments. The table was pulled from immuneACCESS by TCRdb, which kept in-frame rearrangements only. Such tables lose some clones; where checked, under half of the loss comes from unresolved V genes, and the rest has no known cause. This sample is represented by 200,000 to 250,000 clones; about three quarters of them were singletons. Around 2.8% of the sample lies in the top ten. The sequenced sample was PBMCs. Receptor source: a woman aged 55-75 years in good health and CMV-seropositive.

This chain connects TRBV5-1 to TRBJ1-2; D call uncertain. In germline, CDR1 is SGHRS, CDR2 YFSETQ. The V end was cut by 3 bases, the J end by 7 bases, with 19 bases between. The length of the CDR3 is 15 residues. The CDR3 loop reads CASSSMSISGAGYTF. DNA for the CDR3: TGCGCCAGCAGCTCTATGAGTATTTCCGGAGCTGGCTACACCTTC.

The rearrangement joins TRBV7-9 to TRBJ2-7; possibly TRBD2 for D (5 bases). CDR1 and CDR2 from the germline V gene are SEHNR and FQNEAQ (reference sequence). This CDR3 has 13 amino acids. V shed 4 bases and J shed 9 bases, with 16 bases lying between them. In nucleotides, the CDR3 is TGTGCCAGCAGCTCCCTTCTAGCAGGCGGGCAGTACTTC. Encoded protein: CASSSLLAGGQYF.

This clone was detected only once. The CDR3 here is CASSQGASSYEQYF. CDR3 DNA sequence: TGCGCCAGCAGCCAAGGTGCTAGCTCCTACGAGCAGTACTTC. V is TRBV4-3 and J is TRBJ2-7; no firm D call. CDR1 and CDR2 (germline): LGHNA, YSLEER. The CDR3 consists of 14 residues. With 1 base removed from V and 0 bases from J, the gap between germline ends came to 7 bases.

This chain connects TRBV5-1 to TRBJ2-3; 7 bases are a match to TRBD1. This CDR3 is built from 15 residues. With 1 base clipped from V and 0 bases from J, the junction kept 2 bases outside the gene matches. Germline V gene data show CDR1 as SGHRS and CDR2 as YFSETQ. The DNA of the CDR3 is TGCGCCAGCAGCTTGCCGGGACAGAGCACAGATACGCAGTATTTT. It codes for CASSLPGQSTDTQYF. Complete variable domain (other parts from reference TRBV5-1 and TRBJ2-3): KAGVTQTPRYLIKTRGQQVTLSCSPISGHRSVSWYQQTPGQGLQFLFEYFSETQRNKGNFPGRFSGRQFSNSRSEMNVSTLELGDSALYLCASSLPGQSTDTQYFGPGTRLTVL.

This clone was observed a few times. The chain joins TRBV6-5 to TRBJ1-3; 7 bases align to TRBD1. With 5 bases clipped from V and 1 base from J, the junction kept 5 bases outside the gene matches. Germline CDR1 and CDR2: MNHEY and SVGAGI. The length of the CDR3 is 15 residues. CDR3 amino acids: CASSPDRASGNTIYF. The CDR3 DNA follows: TGTGCCAGCAGTCCAGACAGGGCGTCTGGAAACACCATATATTTT.

This chain uses TRBV5-1 with TRBJ2-2; TRBD2 agrees at 9 bases. This CDR3 has 17 amino acids. Germline V gives CDR1 SGHRS, CDR2 YFSETQ. The V gene end was trimmed by 4 bases and the J gene end by 6 bases; junction bases not matched to a gene: 13. The CDR3 DNA follows: TGCGCCAGCAGCCCGGGACTAGCAGGCATCGGGGCCGGGGAGCTGTTTTTT. Its translation: CASSPGLAGIGAGELFF.

The CDR3 DNA is TGTGCCAGCAGCCGAGGACTAGCGGGGTCTAACGAGCAGTTCTTC. It is translated as CASSRGLAGSNEQFF. The gene calls are TRBV5-4 and TRBJ2-1; TRBD2 matches at 12 bases. CDR3 length: 15 amino acids. V gave up 4 bases and J gave up 10 bases; unmatched junction bases: 9. The germline gives CDR1 SGHNT, CDR2 YYREEE (reference sequence). Variable domain in full (rest from reference TRBV5-4 and TRBJ2-1): ETGVTQSPTHLIKTRGQQVTLRCSSQSGHNTVSWYQQALGQGPQFIFQYYREEENGRGNFPPRFSGLQFPNYSSELNVNALELDDSALYLCASSRGLAGSNEQFFGPGTRLTVL.

V gene TRBV21-1 combines with J gene TRBJ1-5; the D segment call TRBD1 is taken from the table without a DNA check. TRBV21-1 has pseudogene status. The CDR3 is 19 residues long. This CDR3 reads CASSQRGGRGRASNQPQHF. In DNA, the CDR3 is TGTGCCAGCAGCCAAAGGGGAGGCAGGGGGCGCGCGAGCAATCAGCCCCAGCATTTT.

This clone is a singleton in its sample. The rearrangement joins TRBV30 to TRBJ1-1, with 7 bases that match TRBD1. Germline CDR1 reads GTSNPN; CDR2 reads SVGIG (reference sequence). The CDR3 is made up of 16 amino acids. Trimming at V came to 2 bases and at J to 10 bases, leaving 19 bases not matched to a gene. CDR3 nucleotide sequence: TGTGCCTGGAGTTCAGGGGGTCGTTCTATCGGAGGGGGAGCTTTCTTT. Translation: CAWSSGGRSIGGGAFF.

The J gene is TRBJ1-2, the V gene TRBV5-6; 7 nucleotides line up with TRBD1. After removal of 4 bases from V and 0 bases from J, the junction contained 6 bases not matched to a gene. Germline V gene data show CDR1 as SGHDT and CDR2 as YYEEEE. The CDR3 length is 15 residues. CDR3 residues: CASSKRQGPNYGYTF. CDR3 bases: TGTGCCAGCAGCAAAAGACAGGGCCCTAACTATGGCTACACCTTC.

The chain combines TRBV5-1 with TRBJ1-3, with D possibly being TRBD1 (6 bases). The CDR3 spans 14 residues. Germline loops: CDR1 SGHRS, CDR2 YFSETQ. The V end was cut by 4 bases, the J end by 8 bases, with 16 bases between. The CDR3: CASSATTEGDTIYF. The CDR3 coding sequence is TGCGCCAGCAGCGCCACGACCGAGGGGGACACCATATATTTT.

This clone was seen only a few times. The V and J genes are TRBV6-4 and TRBJ2-1; the match to TRBD1 covers 11 bases. Trimming removed 6 bases from V and 3 bases from J; junction bases left unmatched: 4. This CDR3 has 15 residues. The germline CDR1 and CDR2 sequences are MRHNA and SNTAGT. In DNA form, the CDR3 reads TGTGCCAGCAGCTCCGGGACAGGGGGCTACAATGAGCAGTTCTTC. Protein sequence: CASSSGTGGYNEQFF.

Only a few counts were recorded for this clone. V usage is TRBV5-4 and J usage is TRBJ1-1, with D possibly matching TRBD1 (5 bases). The CDR3 sequence is 12 residues long. V lost 10 bases and J lost 1, with 11 bases in between. CDR1 SGHNT and CDR2 YYREEE come from the germline V gene (reference sequence). CDR3 nucleotide sequence: TGTGCCGGTTGGGGGGAGAACACTGAAGCTTTCTTT. Translated, it gives CAGWGENTEAFF.

The V call is TRBV4-1, the J call TRBJ1-1; 7 bases line up with TRBD1. The CDR3 has 15 residues. V lost 2 bases and J lost 8; bases outside the gene matches: 11. The V gene's germline CDR1 is MGHRA and CDR2 YSYEKL. The CDR3 DNA sequence: TGCGCCAGCAGCCAACGTTCGACAGGGAAGGGGGAAGCTTTCTTT. This gives the protein CASSQRSTGKGEAFF.

This clone occurred once. The V call is TRBV6-1, the J call TRBJ2-7; 8 bases match TRBD2. CDR3 length: 15 residues. V shed 7 bases and J 0 bases; nucleotides not matched to a gene: 8. Per the germline V gene, CDR1 is MNHNS and CDR2 is SASEGT. The CDR3, as DNA: TGTGCCAGCACCCTTAGCGGGGCTATCTCCTACGAGCAGTACTTC. It codes for CASTLSGAISYEQYF.

The CDR3 region is CASSSTKETQYF. DNA for the CDR3: TGTGCCAGCAGCTCTACGAAGGAGACCCAGTACTTC. This sequence joins TRBV7-2 and TRBJ2-5, with D uncertain. V lost 4 bases and J 5 bases, leaving 8 bases between the germline ends. The V gene's germline CDR1 is SGHTA and CDR2 FQGNSA. This CDR3 region has 12 residues.

This clone was observed a handful of times. V gene TRBV18 combines with J gene TRBJ2-3; no reliable D call. The length of the CDR3 is 14 residues. V lost 0 bases and J lost 5, with 9 bases in between. From germline, CDR1 is KGHSH and CDR2 LQKENI. The CDR3 DNA follows: TGTGCCAGCTCACCACCGAGCGTTCAAGATACGCAGTATTTT. This codes for CASSPPSVQDTQYF.

The J gene is TRBJ1-1, the V gene TRBV30; 10 nucleotides line up with TRBD1. The germline V gene encodes CDR1 GTSNPN and CDR2 SVGIG (reference sequence). This CDR3 is 13 amino acids long. V trimming: 7 bases; J trimming: 11 bases; junction bases outside the gene matches: 13. The DNA of the CDR3 is TGTGCCTACTTGACAGGGGGCGCTGCCAGGGCTTTCTTT. Encoded protein: CAYLTGGAARAFF.

This chain joins TRBV6-4 and TRBJ2-3; weak D call: TRBD2 (5 bases). V lost 8 bases and J 4 bases, leaving 13 bases between the germline ends. The germline CDR1 and CDR2 sequences are MRHNA and SNTAGT. The CDR3 sequence is 13 residues long. CDR3 in amino acids: CASSFSEADTQYF. In nucleotides, the CDR3 is TGTGCCAGCTCTTTTTCGGAGGCAGATACGCAGTATTTT.

This clone was counted only a few times. The rearrangement uses TRBV4-1 and TRBJ1-2; no firm D call. The ends were cut back, 3 bases at V and 5 bases at J, with 16 bases in the middle. From germline, CDR1 is MGHRA and CDR2 YSYEKL. This CDR3 is 15 amino acids long. The CDR3 region is CASSQAGARRYGYTF. In DNA form, the CDR3 reads TGCGCCAGCAGCCAGGCGGGAGCTAGACGTTATGGCTACACCTTC.

This clone occurred a few times. The chain combines TRBV2 with TRBJ1-4; D is undetermined. V was trimmed by 2 bases and J by 7 bases, leaving 11 bases between them. CDR1 and CDR2 (germline): SNHLY, FYNNEI. The CDR3 runs to 14 residues. CDR3 nucleotides: TGTGCCAGCAGTGAATTTACAGTGGGTGAAAAACTGTTTTTT. Translating gives CASSEFTVGEKLFF.

The CDR3 is CSVELRLAGTYNEQFF. The CDR3 DNA reads as TGCAGCGTTGAACTACGGCTAGCGGGGACCTACAATGAGCAGTTCTTC. This chain links TRBV29-1 with TRBJ2-1; 9 bases are a match to TRBD2. V dropped 2 bases and J dropped 2; count of bases not matched to a gene: 7. The CDR3 is 16 amino acids. The germline V gene has CDR1 SQVTM and CDR2 ANQGSEA.

V gene TRBV28 combines with J gene TRBJ1-5; weak D call: TRBD1 (5 bases). V shed 3 bases and J shed 2 bases, with 11 bases lying between them. The CDR3 extends over 15 amino acids. Germline V CDR1 and CDR2: MDHEN, SYDVKM. The CDR3 spells CASSFRGVGNQPQHF. The CDR3 bases are TGTGCCAGCAGTTTCCGGGGGGTAGGCAATCAGCCCCAGCATTTT.

The chain recombines TRBV5-1 with TRBJ1-1; 7 bases agree with TRBD1. There are 13 residues in the CDR3. Germline values: CDR1 SGHRS, CDR2 YFSETQ. V lost 2 bases to trimming and J lost 3 bases; unmatched junction nucleotides: 1. The CDR3, as DNA: TGCGCCAGCAGCTTCACAGGGGACACTGAAGCTTTCTTT. Translating gives CASSFTGDTEAFF.

This clone came up a few times. This chain connects TRBV10-3 to TRBJ1-1, with TRBD1 identical over 7 bases. With 7 bases clipped from V and 4 bases from J, the junction kept 9 bases outside the gene matches. The germline V gene has CDR1 ENHRY and CDR2 SYGVKD. The CDR3 contains 14 residues. In DNA form, the CDR3 reads TGTGCCATCATGAATGACAGGGATGTCACTGAAGCTTTCTTT. This translates into CAIMNDRDVTEAFF.

J is TRBJ2-5 and V is TRBV7-9; 7 bases are shared with TRBD2. Germline V gives CDR1 SEHNR, CDR2 FQNEAQ (reference sequence). The CDR3 covers 15 residues. V lost 2 bases and J lost 5; bases outside the gene matches: 8. CDR3 DNA: TGTGCCAGCAGCTTAAGGTCCAGCGGGGCGGAGACCCAGTACTTC. Its protein product is CASSLRSSGAETQYF.

The chain carries TRBV15 and TRBJ2-2; D possibly corresponds to TRBD2 (5 bases). CDR1 LNHNV and CDR2 YYDKDF come from the germline V gene (reference sequence). The CDR3 consists of 12 residues. Trimming removed 1 base from V and 10 bases from J, with 7 bases in between. The CDR3 bases are TGTGCCACCAGCAGAGGAGGGTTGGAGCTGTTTTTT. Its translation: CATSRGGLELFF.

This chain uses TRBV11-2 with TRBJ2-7, with D perhaps TRBD1 (6 bases). CDR1 and CDR2 from the germline V gene are SGHAT and FQNNGV. The CDR3 runs 15 residues. V was trimmed by 5 bases and J by 3 bases, leaving 17 bases between them. CDR3 sequence: CASSQAHRAYYEQYF. CDR3 in DNA: TGTGCCAGCAGCCAAGCTCACAGGGCTTACTACGAGCAGTACTTC.

The chain is built from TRBV6-6 and TRBJ2-7, with 10 positions matching TRBD1. The germline V gene encodes CDR1 MNHNY and CDR2 SVGAGI (reference sequence). The CDR3 sequence is 15 residues long. V lost 4 bases to trimming and J lost 9 bases; unmatched junction nucleotides: 12. For the CDR3, the DNA is TGTGCCAGCAGTTCTAGCCCGGGACAGGGGTCCGGGCAGTACTTC. Protein sequence: CASSSSPGQGSGQYF.

CDR3 nucleotides: TGTGCCAGCAGTTTTCGCCGGGGCTACACCTTC. It encodes CASSFRRGYTF. This chain connects TRBV28 to TRBJ1-2; D gene ambiguous. CDR1 is MDHEN and CDR2 is SYDVKM in the germline V gene. The CDR3 covers 11 residues. Trimming cost V 3 bases and J 8 bases, with 7 bases left between them.

This clone was detected only a few times. The chain has TRBV7-2 and TRBJ2-1; D possibly corresponds to TRBD2 (5 bases). This CDR3 has 15 residues. CDR1 and CDR2 from the germline V gene are SGHTA and FQGNSA. Trimming took off 0 bases at V and 3 bases at J, with 9 bases between the two ends. The CDR3 here is CASSLATGLYNEQFF. CDR3 sequence (DNA): TGTGCCAGCAGCTTAGCTACTGGACTCTACAATGAGCAGTTCTTC. Variable domain in full (rest from reference TRBV7-2 and TRBJ2-1): GAGVSQSPSNKVTEKGKDVELRCDPISGHTALYWYRQSLGQGLEFLIYFQGNSAPDKSGLPSDRFSAERTGGSVSTLTIQRTQQEDSAVYLCASSLATGLYNEQFFGPGTRLTVL.